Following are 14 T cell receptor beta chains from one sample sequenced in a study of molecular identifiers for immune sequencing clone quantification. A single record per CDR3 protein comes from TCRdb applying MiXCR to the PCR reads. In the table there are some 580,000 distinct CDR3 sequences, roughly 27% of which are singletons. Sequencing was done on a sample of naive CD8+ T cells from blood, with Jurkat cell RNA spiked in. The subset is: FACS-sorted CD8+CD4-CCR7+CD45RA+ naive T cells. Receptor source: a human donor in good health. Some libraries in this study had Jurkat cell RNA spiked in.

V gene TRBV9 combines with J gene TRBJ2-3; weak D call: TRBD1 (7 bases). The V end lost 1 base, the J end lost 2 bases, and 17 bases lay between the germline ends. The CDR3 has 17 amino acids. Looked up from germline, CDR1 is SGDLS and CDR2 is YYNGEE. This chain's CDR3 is CASSVSQQGGPTDTQYF. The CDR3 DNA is TGTGCCAGCAGCGTATCCCAGCAGGGGGGCCCCACAGATACGCAGTATTTT.

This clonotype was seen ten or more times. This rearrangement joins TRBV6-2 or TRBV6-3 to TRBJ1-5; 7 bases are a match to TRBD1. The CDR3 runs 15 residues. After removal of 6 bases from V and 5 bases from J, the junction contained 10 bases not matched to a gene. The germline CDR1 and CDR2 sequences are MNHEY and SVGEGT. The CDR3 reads CASRPRDSFYQPQHF. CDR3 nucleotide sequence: TGTGCCAGCAGGCCGAGGGACAGCTTCTATCAGCCCCAGCATTTT.

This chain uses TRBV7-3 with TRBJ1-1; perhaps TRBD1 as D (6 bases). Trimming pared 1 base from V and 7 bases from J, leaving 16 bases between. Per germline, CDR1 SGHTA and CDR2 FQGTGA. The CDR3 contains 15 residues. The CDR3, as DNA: TGTGCCAGCAGCTTAAGGGGGCCGGGGGACATTGAAGCTTTCTTT. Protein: CASSLRGPGDIEAFF.

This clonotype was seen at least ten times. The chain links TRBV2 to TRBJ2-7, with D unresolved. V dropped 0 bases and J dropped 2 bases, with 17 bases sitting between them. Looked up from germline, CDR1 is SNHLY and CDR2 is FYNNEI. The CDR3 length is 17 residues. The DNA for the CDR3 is TGTGCCAGCAGTGAAGCTCCACCCATCTTGGGCCCCTACGAGCAGTACTTC. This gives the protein CASSEAPPILGPYEQYF.

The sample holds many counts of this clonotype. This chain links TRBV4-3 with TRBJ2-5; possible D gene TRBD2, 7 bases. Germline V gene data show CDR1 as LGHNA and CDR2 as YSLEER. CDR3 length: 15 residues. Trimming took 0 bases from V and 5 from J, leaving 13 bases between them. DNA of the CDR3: TGCGCCAGCAGCCAAGATCCGGGGGGCAAGGAGACCCAGTACTTC. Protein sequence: CASSQDPGGKETQYF.

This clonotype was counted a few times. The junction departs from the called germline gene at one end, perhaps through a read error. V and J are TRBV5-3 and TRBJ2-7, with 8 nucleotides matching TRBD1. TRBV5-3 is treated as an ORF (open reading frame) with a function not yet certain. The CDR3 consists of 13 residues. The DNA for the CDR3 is TGTGCCAGCAGCTTGGGACAGGTGAGCGAGCAGTACTTC. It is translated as CASSLGQVSEQYF.

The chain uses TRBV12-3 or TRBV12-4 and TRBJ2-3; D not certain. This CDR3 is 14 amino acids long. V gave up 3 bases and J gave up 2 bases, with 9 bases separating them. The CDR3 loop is CASSLDGTTDTQYF. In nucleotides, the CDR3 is TGTGCCAGCAGTTTGGATGGAACCACAGATACGCAGTATTTT.

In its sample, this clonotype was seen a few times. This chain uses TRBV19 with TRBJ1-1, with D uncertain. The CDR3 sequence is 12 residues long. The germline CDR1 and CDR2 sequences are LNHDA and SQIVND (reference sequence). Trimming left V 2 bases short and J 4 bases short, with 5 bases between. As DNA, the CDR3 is TGTGCCAGTAGTATAACAGCCACTGAAGCTTTCTTT. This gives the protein CASSITATEAFF.

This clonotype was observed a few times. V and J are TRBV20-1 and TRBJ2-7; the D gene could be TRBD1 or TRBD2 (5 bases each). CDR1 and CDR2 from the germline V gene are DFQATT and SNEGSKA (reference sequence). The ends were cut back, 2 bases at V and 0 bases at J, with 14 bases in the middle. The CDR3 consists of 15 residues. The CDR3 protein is CSARWAGTSSYEQYF. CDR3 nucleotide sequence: TGCAGTGCTAGATGGGCAGGGACCAGCTCCTACGAGCAGTACTTC.

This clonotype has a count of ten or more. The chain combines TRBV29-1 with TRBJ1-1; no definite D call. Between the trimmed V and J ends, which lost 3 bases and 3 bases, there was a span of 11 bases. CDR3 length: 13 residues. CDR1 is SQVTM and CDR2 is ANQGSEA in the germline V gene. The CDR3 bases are TGCAGCGTTGAGACTGGGCAGGACACTGAAGCTTTCTTT. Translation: CSVETGQDTEAFF.

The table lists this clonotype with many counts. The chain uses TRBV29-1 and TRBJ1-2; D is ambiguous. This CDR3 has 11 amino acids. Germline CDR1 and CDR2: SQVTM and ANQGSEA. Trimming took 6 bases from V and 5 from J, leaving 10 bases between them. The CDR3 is CSVVEPYGYTF. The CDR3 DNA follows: TGCAGCGTGGTAGAACCATATGGCTACACCTTC. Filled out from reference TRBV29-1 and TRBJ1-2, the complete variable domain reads SAVISQKPSRDICQRGTSLTIQCQVDSQVTMMFWYRQQPGQSLTLIATANQGSEATYESGFVIDKFPISRPNLTFSTLTVSNMSPEDSSIYLCSVVEPYGYTFGSGTRLTVV.

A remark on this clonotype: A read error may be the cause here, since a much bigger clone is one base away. The DNA for the CDR3 is TGTGCCAGCTCTCCCGAGGGGCAGGAGCAGTACTTC. Its protein is CASSPEGQEQYF. This chain links TRBV12-3 or TRBV12-4 with TRBJ2-7; tentatively, D is TRBD1 or TRBD2 (5 bases each). Trimming cost V 8 bases and J 7 bases, with 15 bases left between them. CDR3 size: 12 residues.

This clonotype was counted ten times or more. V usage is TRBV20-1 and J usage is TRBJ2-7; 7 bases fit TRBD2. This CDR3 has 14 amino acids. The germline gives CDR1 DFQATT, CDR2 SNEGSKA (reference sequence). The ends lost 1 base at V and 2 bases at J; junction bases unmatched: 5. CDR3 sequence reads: CSARALAATYEQYF. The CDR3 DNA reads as TGCAGTGCTAGAGCGCTAGCGGCCACCTACGAGCAGTACTTC.

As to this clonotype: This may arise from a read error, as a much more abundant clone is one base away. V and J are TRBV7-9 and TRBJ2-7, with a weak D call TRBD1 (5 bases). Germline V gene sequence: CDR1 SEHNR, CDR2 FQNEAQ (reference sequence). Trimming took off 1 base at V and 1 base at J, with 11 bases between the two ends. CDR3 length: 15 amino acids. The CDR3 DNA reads TGTGCCAGCAGCTTAGGAGTCAGACAGTCCTACGAGCAGTACTTC. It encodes CASSLGVRQSYEQYF.